This TCR beta chain was sequenced for a study of beta chain features in type 1 diabetes. Study-level findings and limits: For patients and controls alike, PCR might favor shorter templates to the same degree. When Type 1 diabetes patients were examined, their TCRB CDR3s proved moderately but significantly shorter in all four CD4+ subsets.

This clone was counted between two and nine times. Its cognate antigen is unknown. The authors reverse transcribed all of the isolated RNA, so sequencing captured expressed TCRB transcripts. Here immunoSEQ multiplex PCR was the method, and the copy in TCRdb shows in-frame clones only, minus some. The sample consists of roughly 300,000 clones, roughly an eighth of them appearing once. Sequenced sample: naive CD4+ T cells from blood. The TCR comes from a man aged 25-40 years with type 1 diabetes.

CDR3 DNA: TGCGCCAGCAGCCAAGTCATCCAGGGCCTCTCCTACAATGAGCAGTTCTTC. Its translation is CASSQVIQGLSYNEQFF. The chain recombines TRBV4-1 with TRBJ2-1, with D perhaps matching TRBD1 (5 bases). The V end was cut by 1 base, the J end by 0 bases, with 13 bases between. The CDR3 is made up of 17 amino acids. Germline lookup yields CDR1 MGHRA and CDR2 YSYEKL.